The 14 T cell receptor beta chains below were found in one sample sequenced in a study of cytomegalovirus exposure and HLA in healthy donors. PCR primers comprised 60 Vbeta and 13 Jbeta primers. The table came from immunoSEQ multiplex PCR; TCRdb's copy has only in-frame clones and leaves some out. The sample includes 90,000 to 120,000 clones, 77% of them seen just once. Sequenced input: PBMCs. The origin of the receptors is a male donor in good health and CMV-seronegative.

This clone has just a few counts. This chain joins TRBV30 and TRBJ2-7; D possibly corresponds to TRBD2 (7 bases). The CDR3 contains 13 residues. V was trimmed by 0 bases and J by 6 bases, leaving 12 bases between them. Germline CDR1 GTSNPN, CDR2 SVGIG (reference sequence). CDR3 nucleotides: TGTGCCTGGAGTGTAAGGGGGGGAATCGAGCAGTACTTC. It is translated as CAWSVRGGIEQYF.

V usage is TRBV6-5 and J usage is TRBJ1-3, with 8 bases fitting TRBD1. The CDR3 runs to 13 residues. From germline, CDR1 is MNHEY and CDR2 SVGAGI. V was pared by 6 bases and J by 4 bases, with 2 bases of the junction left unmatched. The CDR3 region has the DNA TGTGCCAGCAGCAGGGACAGGGGAAACACCATATATTTT. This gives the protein CASSRDRGNTIYF.

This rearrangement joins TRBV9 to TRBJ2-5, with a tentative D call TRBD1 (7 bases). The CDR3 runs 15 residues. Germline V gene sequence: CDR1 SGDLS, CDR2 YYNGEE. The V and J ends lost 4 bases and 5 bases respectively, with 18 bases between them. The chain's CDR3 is CASSKGAGGMETQYF. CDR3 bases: TGTGCCAGCAGCAAGGGGGCGGGCGGGATGGAGACCCAGTACTTC.

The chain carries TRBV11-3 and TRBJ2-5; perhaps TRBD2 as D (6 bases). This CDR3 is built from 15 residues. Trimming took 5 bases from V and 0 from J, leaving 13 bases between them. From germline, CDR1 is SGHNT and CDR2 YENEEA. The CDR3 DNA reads TGTGCCAGCAGCCGGGACTCAACTTACCAAGAGACCCAGTACTTC. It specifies CASSRDSTYQETQYF. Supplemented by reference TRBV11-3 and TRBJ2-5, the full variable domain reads EAGVVQSPRYKIIEKKQPVAFWCNPISGHNTLYWYLQNLGQGPELLIRYENEEAVDDSQLPKDRFSAERLKGVDSTLKIQPAELGDSAVYLCASSRDSTYQETQYFGPGTRLLVL.

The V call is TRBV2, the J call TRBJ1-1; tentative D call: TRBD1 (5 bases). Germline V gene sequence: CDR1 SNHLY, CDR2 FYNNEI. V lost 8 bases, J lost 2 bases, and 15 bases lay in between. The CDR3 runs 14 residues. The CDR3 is CASGNAGLNTEAFF. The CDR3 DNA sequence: TGTGCCAGCGGTAACGCAGGGTTAAACACTGAAGCTTTCTTT.

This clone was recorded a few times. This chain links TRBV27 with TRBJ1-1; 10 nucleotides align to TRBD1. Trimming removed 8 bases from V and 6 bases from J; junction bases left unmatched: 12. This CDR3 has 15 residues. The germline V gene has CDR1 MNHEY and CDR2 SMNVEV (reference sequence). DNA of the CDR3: TGTGCCAGCGTTACCTCCGGGACAGGGGTCCCTGAAGCTTTCTTT. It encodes CASVTSGTGVPEAFF.

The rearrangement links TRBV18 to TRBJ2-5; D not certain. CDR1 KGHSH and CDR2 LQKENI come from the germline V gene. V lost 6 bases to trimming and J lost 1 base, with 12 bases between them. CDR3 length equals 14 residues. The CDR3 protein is CASSSTFSQETQYF. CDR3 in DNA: TGTGCCAGCTCTAGCACCTTCTCCCAAGAGACCCAGTACTTC.

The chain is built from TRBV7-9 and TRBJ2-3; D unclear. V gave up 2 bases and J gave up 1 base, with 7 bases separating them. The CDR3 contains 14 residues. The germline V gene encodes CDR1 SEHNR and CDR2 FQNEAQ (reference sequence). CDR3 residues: CASSLSLGTDTQYF. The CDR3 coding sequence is TGTGCCAGCAGCTTAAGCCTAGGCACAGATACGCAGTATTTT.

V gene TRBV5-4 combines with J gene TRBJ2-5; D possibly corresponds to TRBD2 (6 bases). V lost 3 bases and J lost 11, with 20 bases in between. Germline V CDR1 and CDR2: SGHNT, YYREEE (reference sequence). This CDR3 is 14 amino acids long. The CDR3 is CASSSIGGLREQYF. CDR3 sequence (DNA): TGTGCCAGCAGCTCCATTGGGGGACTGAGAGAGCAGTACTTC.

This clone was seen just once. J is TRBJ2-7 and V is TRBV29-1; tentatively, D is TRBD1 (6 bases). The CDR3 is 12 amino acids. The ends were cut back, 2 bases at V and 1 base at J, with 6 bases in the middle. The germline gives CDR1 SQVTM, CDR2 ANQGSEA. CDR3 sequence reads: CSVETGSYEQYF. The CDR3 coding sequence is TGCAGCGTTGAAACAGGGTCCTACGAGCAGTACTTC.

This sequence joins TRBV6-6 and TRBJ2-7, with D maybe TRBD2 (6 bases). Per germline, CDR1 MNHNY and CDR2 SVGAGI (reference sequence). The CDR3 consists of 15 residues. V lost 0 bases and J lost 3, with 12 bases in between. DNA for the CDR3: TGTGCCAGCAGTTACTCGAGGGCCGGGGGCTACGAGCAGTACTTC. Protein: CASSYSRAGGYEQYF.

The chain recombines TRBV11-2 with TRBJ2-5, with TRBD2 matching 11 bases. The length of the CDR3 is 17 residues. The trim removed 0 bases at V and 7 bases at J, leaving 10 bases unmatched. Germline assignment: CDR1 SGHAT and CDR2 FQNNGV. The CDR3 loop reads CASSLEALAGDYGTQYF. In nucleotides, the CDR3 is TGTGCCAGCAGCTTAGAGGCACTAGCGGGAGACTATGGGACCCAGTACTTC.

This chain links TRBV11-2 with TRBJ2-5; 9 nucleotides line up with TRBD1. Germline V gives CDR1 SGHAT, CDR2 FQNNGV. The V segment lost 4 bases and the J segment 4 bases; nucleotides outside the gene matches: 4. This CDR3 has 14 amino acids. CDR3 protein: CASSSGTGIETQYF. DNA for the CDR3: TGTGCCAGCAGCTCCGGGACAGGGATAGAGACCCAGTACTTC.

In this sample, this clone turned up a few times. The CDR3 region is CASSIRLAGVRNEQFF. For the CDR3, the DNA is TGTGCCAGCAGCATCCGACTAGCGGGAGTGAGAAATGAGCAGTTCTTC. V is TRBV5-6 and J is TRBJ2-1; 12 nucleotides align to TRBD2. CDR1 is SGHDT, CDR2 YYEEEE, per germline. The CDR3 extends over 16 amino acids. Trimming at V came to 4 bases and at J to 7 bases, leaving 9 bases not matched to a gene.